This entry lists 31 T cell receptor beta chains sequenced from one sample in a study of blood T cell repertoires in COVID-19. The method was immunoSEQ multiplex PCR; TCRdb's version includes in-frame clones alone and lacks a portion of them. The sample shows roughly 300,000 clones, roughly 90% of them seen only once. Sequenced input: PBMCs or T cells enriched from blood (not recorded which). The source of these receptors is a young woman who had recovered from COVID-19.

This rearrangement joins TRBV5-6 to TRBJ2-1; a possible D gene is TRBD1 (6 bases). The CDR3 runs to 15 residues. The germline gives CDR1 SGHDT, CDR2 YYEEEE. V lost 4 bases and J 0 bases, leaving 11 bases between the germline ends. CDR3 protein: CASSLGDTSYNEQFF. The CDR3 DNA sequence: TGTGCCAGCAGCCTCGGGGACACCTCCTACAATGAGCAGTTCTTC.

This sequence joins TRBV2 and TRBJ1-2; 9 bases match TRBD1. Germline CDR1 and CDR2: SNHLY and FYNNEI. CDR3 size: 13 residues. V lost 8 bases to trimming and J lost 7 bases; unmatched junction nucleotides: 8. The DNA for the CDR3 is TGTGCCAGCGCACAGGGGGCGGGGCCTGGCTACACCTTC. Translation: CASAQGAGPGYTF.

This chain joins TRBV7-9 and TRBJ1-1; the match to TRBD1 covers 7 bases. CDR1 is SEHNR, CDR2 FQNEAQ, per germline (reference sequence). The CDR3 is made up of 16 amino acids. V gave up 5 bases and J gave up 1 base; unmatched junction bases: 10. The CDR3 region has the DNA TGTGCCAGCAGCCCGCGGACCGGGACAGCGAACACTGAAGCTTTCTTT. Protein: CASSPRTGTANTEAFF.

CDR3 in amino acids: CASSQERTSGTDTQYF. CDR3 coding DNA: TGCGCCAGCAGCCAAGAGCGAACTAGCGGCACAGATACGCAGTATTTT. The chain recombines TRBV4-3 with TRBJ2-3; 7 nucleotides match TRBD2. CDR1 and CDR2 (germline): LGHNA, YSLEER. This CDR3 is built from 16 residues. V trimming: 0 bases; J trimming: 1 base; junction bases outside the gene matches: 4.

J is TRBJ2-5 and V is TRBV9; the D gene is possibly TRBD2 (5 bases). V lost 4 bases and J lost 5, with 15 bases in between. The germline CDR1 and CDR2 sequences are SGDLS and YYNGEE. The CDR3 is 14 amino acids. The CDR3 DNA is TGTGCCAGCAGCCTTATGGGGAGTGCGGAGACCCAGTACTTC. Translation: CASSLMGSAETQYF.

This clone turned up a few times. The chain joins TRBV2 to TRBJ1-1; 12 bases are a match to TRBD1. This CDR3 has 16 amino acids. V shed 6 bases and J 1 base; nucleotides not matched to a gene: 6. Germline values: CDR1 SNHLY, CDR2 FYNNEI. In DNA, the CDR3 is TGTGCCAGCAGAGAGGGGACAGGGGGCGGGAACACTGAAGCTTTCTTT. It codes for CASREGTGGGNTEAFF.

The genes are TRBV6-5 and TRBJ1-1, with 7 bases matching TRBD1. The germline V gene has CDR1 MNHEY and CDR2 SVGAGI. V shed 4 bases, J shed 0 bases, and the junction held 2 bases outside the gene matches. CDR3 length: 14 amino acids. The CDR3 reads CASSLQGMNTEAFF. The CDR3 coding sequence is TGTGCCAGCAGTTTACAGGGGATGAACACTGAAGCTTTCTTT.

The J gene is TRBJ2-6, the V gene TRBV7-2, with 11 positions matching TRBD1. Trimming cost V 2 bases and J 2 bases; bases outside gene matches: 5. From germline, CDR1 is SGHTA and CDR2 FQGNSA. The CDR3 has 18 residues. CDR3 DNA sequence: TGTGCCAGCAGCTTAAGGACAGGGGGCTTAGCTGGGGCCAACGTCCTGACTTTC. This sequence encodes CASSLRTGGLAGANVLTF.

The gene calls are TRBV11-2 and TRBJ1-1; possible D gene TRBD1, 5 bases. The germline V gene encodes CDR1 SGHAT and CDR2 FQNNGV. V dropped 5 bases and J dropped 0 bases, with 7 bases sitting between them. CDR3 length equals 13 residues. CDR3 region: CASSRDLNTEAFF. CDR3 in DNA: TGTGCCAGCAGCCGGGACTTGAACACTGAAGCTTTCTTT.

The chain combines TRBV23-1 with TRBJ2-1; D is possibly TRBD2 (5 bases). TRBV23-1 carries the ORF label, with uncertain function. This CDR3 comprises 15 residues. V gave up 3 bases and J gave up 7 bases, with 16 bases separating them. The DNA of the CDR3 is TGCGCCAGCAGTCACCGGGCGGGCAGGTTTAATGAGCAGTTCTTC. Amino acids: CASSHRAGRFNEQFF.

The chain couples TRBV11-2 to TRBJ2-7, with 10 bases aligning to TRBD1. J gave up 9 bases and V 2 bases, and 19 bases lay outside the gene matches. There are 18 residues in the CDR3. Germline CDR1 reads SGHAT; CDR2 reads FQNNGV. This chain's CDR3 is CASSLFFGRPGQGFSQYF. The CDR3 region has the DNA TGTGCCAGCAGCTTATTTTTTGGCCGACCGGGACAGGGGTTCTCGCAGTACTTC.

This clone has just a few counts. This chain's CDR3 is CAISRDRVNEKLFF. The CDR3 region has the DNA TGTGCCATCAGCCGGGACAGGGTTAATGAAAAACTGTTTTTT. V and J are TRBV10-3 and TRBJ1-4, with 9 bases lining up with TRBD1. Germline lookup yields CDR1 ENHRY and CDR2 SYGVKD. The CDR3 runs to 14 residues. Trimming cost V 6 bases and J 4 bases; bases outside gene matches: 3.

V is TRBV11-2 and J is TRBJ1-4, with a weak D call TRBD1 (6 bases). The CDR3 covers 15 residues. With 5 bases removed from V and 5 bases from J, the gap between germline ends came to 15 bases. The V gene's germline CDR1 is SGHAT and CDR2 FQNNGV. The CDR3 region has the DNA TGTGCCAGCAGCCGCCGGGACAAACTAAATGAAAAACTGTTTTTT. Protein: CASSRRDKLNEKLFF.

The chain recombines TRBV15 with TRBJ1-1; 9 bases align to TRBD1. CDR3 length equals 18 residues. The germline CDR1 and CDR2 sequences are LNHNV and YYDKDF (reference sequence). V shed 1 base and J 4 bases; nucleotides not matched to a gene: 13. The CDR3 DNA reads as TGTGCCACCAGCAGAGCGTCCATGGACAGGGGATTGGGCACTGAAGCTTTCTTT. Translated: CATSRASMDRGLGTEAFF.

This clone came up a few times. This sequence joins TRBV29-1 and TRBJ2-5; 9 positions match TRBD1. CDR3 length equals 14 residues. V dropped 5 bases and J dropped 5; count of bases not matched to a gene: 9. Germline loops: CDR1 SQVTM, CDR2 ANQGSEA. CDR3 nucleotides: TGCAGCGTTCCCGGGGACAGGGAGTGGGAGACCCAGTACTTC. Residues: CSVPGDREWETQYF.

This sequence joins TRBV7-9 and TRBJ1-1; D not resolved. V was pared by 5 bases and J by 8 bases, with 15 bases between. The CDR3 is made up of 13 amino acids. Germline CDR1 SEHNR, CDR2 FQNEAQ (reference sequence). The DNA for the CDR3 is TGTGCCAGCAGCCGGGAGCAGGAAGCCGAAGCTTTCTTT. Protein product: CASSREQEAEAFF.

The chain links TRBV5-1 to TRBJ1-6, with 7 bases identical to TRBD1. There are 16 residues in the CDR3. V lost 0 bases, J lost 7 bases, and 7 bases stayed unmatched. CDR1 and CDR2 from the germline V gene are SGHRS and YFSETQ. CDR3 amino acids: CASSLAGTARNSPLHF. CDR3 sequence (DNA): TGCGCCAGCAGCTTGGCAGGGACAGCTAGAAATTCACCCCTCCACTTT.

This clone came up a few times. The chain has TRBV7-8 and TRBJ2-2; tentatively, D is TRBD1 (6 bases). Trimming removed 5 bases at V and 3 bases at J, with 16 bases between. Looked up from germline, CDR1 is SGHVS and CDR2 is FQNEAQ. This CDR3 comprises 16 residues. The CDR3 nucleotides are TGTGCCAGCAGCCCCTCAGGGGATTCGGACACCGGGGAGCTGTTTTTT. This codes for CASSPSGDSDTGELFF.

This clone was picked up a small number of times. The chain couples TRBV11-2 to TRBJ2-1; weak D call: TRBD2 (6 bases). This CDR3 is built from 13 residues. Deletions cut 1 base from V and 10 bases from J, with 11 bases between. The germline gives CDR1 SGHAT, CDR2 FQNNGV. CDR3 coding DNA: TGTGCCAGCAGCTTAGTTGGGGGAGGAGAGCAGTTCTTC. Translating it yields CASSLVGGGEQFF.

The rearrangement links TRBV27 to TRBJ1-6; 7 bases agree with TRBD1. With V trimmed by 0 bases and J by 6 bases, 8 bases remained unmatched. This CDR3 is 17 amino acids long. Germline CDR1 and CDR2: MNHEY and SMNVEV (reference sequence). CDR3 region: CASSLSIGGTVNSPLHF. Here the CDR3 DNA reads TGTGCCAGCAGTTTATCGATAGGGGGGACAGTTAATTCACCCCTCCACTTT.

This clone was counted once. CDR3 nucleotides: TGTGCCAGCAGCCAGGACACTCCCTACGAGCAGTACTTC. It yields the protein CASSQDTPYEQYF. The V gene is TRBV5-4, the J gene TRBJ2-7, with D possibly matching TRBD1 (5 bases). Trimming left V 4 bases short and J 2 bases short, with 10 bases between. Germline V CDR1 and CDR2: SGHNT, YYREEE (reference sequence). The CDR3 runs 13 residues.

The chain uses TRBV2 and TRBJ2-1, with D perhaps matching TRBD1 (5 bases). The CDR3 is made up of 15 amino acids. Deletions cut 1 base from V and 4 bases from J, with 11 bases between. CDR1 and CDR2 from the germline V gene are SNHLY and FYNNEI. The CDR3 reads CASSEVANRYNEQFF. The CDR3 DNA reads TGTGCCAGCAGTGAAGTGGCTAACAGGTACAATGAGCAGTTCTTC.

The J gene is TRBJ1-4, the V gene TRBV28; the D is unclear. CDR1 and CDR2 (germline): MDHEN, SYDVKM. The length of the CDR3 is 10 residues. The V and J ends lost 4 bases and 11 bases respectively, with 5 bases between them. CDR3 protein: CASSSGKLFF. The CDR3 region has the DNA TGTGCCAGCAGTTCGGGGAAACTGTTTTTT.

The DNA for the CDR3 is TGTGCCAGCGCCCCCCGCCCGGGGTTTCAGCCCCAGCATTTT. The encoded protein is CASAPRPGFQPQHF. This chain links TRBV28 with TRBJ1-5; D unclear. Germline V gene lookup returns CDR1 MDHEN and CDR2 SYDVKM. The CDR3 sequence is 14 residues long. V dropped 8 bases and J dropped 6 bases, with 17 bases sitting between them.

The chain is built from TRBV13 and TRBJ2-1; 11 nucleotides agree with TRBD1. The CDR3 extends over 13 amino acids. V gave up 7 bases and J gave up 8 bases; unmatched junction bases: 4. Germline V gene data show CDR1 as PRHDT and CDR2 as FYEKMQ (reference sequence). As DNA, the CDR3 is TGTGCCAGCACCGCGGACAGGGGGCATGAGCAGTTCTTC. Residues: CASTADRGHEQFF.

This chain joins TRBV15 and TRBJ1-3; tentatively, D is TRBD1 (5 bases). CDR1 is LNHNV, CDR2 YYDKDF, per germline (reference sequence). The CDR3 sequence is 14 residues long. Trimming pared 8 bases from V and 1 base from J, leaving 12 bases between. The CDR3 is CATATGGSGNTIYF. The CDR3 DNA is TGTGCCACCGCTACCGGGGGATCTGGAAACACCATATATTTT.

The chain recombines TRBV2 with TRBJ1-6; tentative D call: TRBD1 (5 bases). This CDR3 has 12 residues. V lost 5 bases and J lost 10, with 9 bases in between. The V gene's germline CDR1 is SNHLY and CDR2 FYNNEI. CDR3 bases: TGTGCCAGCAGTAAGGGGTCCTCACCCCTCCACTTT. It encodes CASSKGSSPLHF.

The gene calls are TRBV11-3 and TRBJ2-1, with 7 nucleotides matching TRBD1. Germline CDR1 SGHNT, CDR2 YENEEA. The CDR3 has 13 residues. The trim removed 1 base at V and 9 bases at J, leaving 3 bases unmatched. The CDR3 sequence: CASSLVGGGEQFF. CDR3 nucleotide sequence: TGTGCCAGCAGCTTAGTAGGGGGCGGTGAGCAGTTCTTC.

The genes are TRBV29-1 and TRBJ1-2; D perhaps matches TRBD1 (6 bases). CDR3 length: 12 residues. Trimming cost V 4 bases and J 2 bases, with 8 bases left between them. Per the germline V gene, CDR1 is SQVTM and CDR2 is ANQGSEA. The CDR3 loop reads CSVVTGNYGYTF. Here the CDR3 DNA reads TGCAGCGTTGTAACAGGGAACTATGGCTACACCTTC.

The V gene is TRBV30, the J gene TRBJ1-5, with D possibly TRBD1 on 5 matching bases. Trimming removed 1 base at V and 7 bases at J, with 14 bases between. This CDR3 is 14 amino acids long. Germline V gene data show CDR1 as GTSNPN and CDR2 as SVGIG (reference sequence). CDR3 in amino acids: CAWSARRGDQPQHF. CDR3 DNA sequence: TGTGCCTGGAGTGCCCGGAGGGGAGACCAGCCCCAGCATTTT.

In DNA, the CDR3 is TGTGCCACCTCCTCCGGGACAGGGACAATACAAGAGACCCAGTACTTC. Its translation: CATSSGTGTIQETQYF. The chain has TRBV24-1 and TRBJ2-5; TRBD1 aligns across 9 bases. The junction had 12 bases not matched to a gene; V was cut back by 9 bases and J by 2 bases. The germline CDR1 and CDR2 sequences are KGHDR and SFDVKD. This CDR3 region has 16 residues.